This T cell receptor (beta chain) was sequenced during a study of blood T cell repertoires in COVID-19. Turning to the study itself: Donors in the United States, Italy and Spain gave samples during acute or convalescent COVID-19.

Study processing details: Cell counts per sample came from amplifying reference gene primers. Here immunoSEQ multiplex PCR was the method, and the copy in TCRdb shows in-frame clones only, minus some. D and trimming were read from the DNA, whereas the V and J calls and clone size are those reported in that table. The sample has about 150,000 clones, approximately 88% seen once; the top ten hold around 5.1%. Trimming left V 1 base short and J 0 bases short, with 7 bases between. CDR3 length: 15 amino acids. The germline V gene has CDR1 LGHNA and CDR2 YSLEER. Participants in the exposed group had met a COVID-19 case in the 2 weeks before joining the study.

The sample was PBMCs or T cells enriched from blood (not recorded which). The genes are TRBV4-3 and TRBJ2-1; D gene unclear. The origin of this receptor is a man between 65 and 85 years old who had been exposed to COVID-19. The CDR3 reads CASSQGGGSYNEQFF. The CDR3 DNA is TGCGCCAGCAGCCAAGGAGGCGGCTCCTACAATGAGCAGTTCTTC.